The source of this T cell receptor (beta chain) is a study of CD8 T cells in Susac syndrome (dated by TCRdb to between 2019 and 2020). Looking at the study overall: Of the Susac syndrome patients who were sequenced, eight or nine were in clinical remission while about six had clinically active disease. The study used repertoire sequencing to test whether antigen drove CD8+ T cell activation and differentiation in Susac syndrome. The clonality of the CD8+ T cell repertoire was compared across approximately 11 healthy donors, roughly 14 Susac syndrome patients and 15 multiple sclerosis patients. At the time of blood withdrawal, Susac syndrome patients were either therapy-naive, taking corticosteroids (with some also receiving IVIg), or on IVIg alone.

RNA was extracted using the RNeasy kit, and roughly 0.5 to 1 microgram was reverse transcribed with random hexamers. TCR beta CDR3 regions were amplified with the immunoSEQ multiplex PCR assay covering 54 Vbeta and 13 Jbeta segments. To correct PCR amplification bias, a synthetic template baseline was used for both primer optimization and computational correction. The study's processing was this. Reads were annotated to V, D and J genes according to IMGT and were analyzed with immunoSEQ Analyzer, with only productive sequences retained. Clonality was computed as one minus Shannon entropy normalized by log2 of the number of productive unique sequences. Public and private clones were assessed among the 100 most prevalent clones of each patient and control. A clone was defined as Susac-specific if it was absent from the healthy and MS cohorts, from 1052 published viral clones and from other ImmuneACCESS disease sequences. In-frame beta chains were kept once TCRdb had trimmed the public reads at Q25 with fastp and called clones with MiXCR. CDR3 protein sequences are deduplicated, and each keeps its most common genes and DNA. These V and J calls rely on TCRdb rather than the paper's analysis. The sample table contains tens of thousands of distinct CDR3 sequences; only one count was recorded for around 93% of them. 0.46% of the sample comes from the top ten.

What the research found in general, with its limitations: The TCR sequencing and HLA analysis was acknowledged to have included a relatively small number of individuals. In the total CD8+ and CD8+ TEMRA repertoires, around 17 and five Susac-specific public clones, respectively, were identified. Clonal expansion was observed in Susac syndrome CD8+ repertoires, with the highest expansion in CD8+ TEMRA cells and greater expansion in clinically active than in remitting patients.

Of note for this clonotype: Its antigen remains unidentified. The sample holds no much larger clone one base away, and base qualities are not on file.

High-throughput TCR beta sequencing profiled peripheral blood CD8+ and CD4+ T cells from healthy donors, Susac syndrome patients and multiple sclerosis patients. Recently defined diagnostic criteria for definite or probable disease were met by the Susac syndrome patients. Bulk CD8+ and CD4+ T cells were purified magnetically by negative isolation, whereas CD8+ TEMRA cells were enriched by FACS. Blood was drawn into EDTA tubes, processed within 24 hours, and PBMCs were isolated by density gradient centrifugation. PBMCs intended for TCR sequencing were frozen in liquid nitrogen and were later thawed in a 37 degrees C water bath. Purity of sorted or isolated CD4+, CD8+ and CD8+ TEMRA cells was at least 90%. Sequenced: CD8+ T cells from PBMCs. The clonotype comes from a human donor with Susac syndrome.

The CDR3 region: CASSGLAVAGELFF. The DNA sequence reads TGTGCCAGCAGTGGACTAGCGGTAGCCGGGGAGCTGTTTTTT. The chain is encoded by TRBV25-1 joined to TRBJ2-2; the junction holds 9 bases that match TRBD2. The germline V gene provides CDR1 MGHDK and CDR2 SYGVNS. The CDR3 covers 14 residues, taking in both the cysteine and the phenylalanine. The read is trimmed to its CDR3 DNA, 42 bases read in frame from base 1. V is cut back by 4 bases and J by 6 bases, with 3 bases in the junction unmatched.